Reported below is one TCR beta chain. All of the isolated RNA was reverse transcribed, so expressed TCRB transcripts were sequenced. Sequencing was performed with immunoSEQ multiplex PCR; in TCRdb, only in-frame clones are kept and a portion is missing. In the table there are more than 350,000 clones, more than 9.5% of which are singletons. The data originate from a study of beta chain features in type 1 diabetes. Trimming cost V 6 bases and J 4 bases, with 13 bases left between them. The V gene's germline CDR1 is SNHLY and CDR2 FYNNEI. This CDR3 is 14 amino acids long. The sample comprised naive CD4+ T cells from blood. The sequence derives from a woman between 18 and 29 years old in good health. The rearrangement joins TRBV2 to TRBJ1-5; weak D call: TRBD1 (5 bases). The CDR3 bases are TGTGCCAGCAGCAGAACAGGTTTGAATCAGCCCCAGCATTTT. Translated, it gives CASSRTGLNQPQHF.